One sample yielded the 22 T cell receptor beta chains listed below, sequenced in a study of cytomegalovirus exposure and HLA in healthy donors. PCR was performed using 60 Vbeta and 13 Jbeta primers. Profiling relied on immunoSEQ multiplex PCR, and the TCRdb table lists in-frame clones only, not all of them. The repertoire includes some 150,000 clones, 82% of them detected once, and approximately 6.3% sits in the top ten. Sample: PBMCs. The receptors were gathered from a woman between 45 and 65 years old in good health and CMV-seropositive.

The chain is built from TRBV15 and TRBJ1-5; no reliable D call. Trimming shortened V by 8 bases and J by 2 bases, and 10 bases separated the two germline ends. Per the germline V gene, CDR1 is LNHNV and CDR2 is YYDKDF (reference sequence). The CDR3 length is 13 residues. CDR3 protein: CATAEIRNQPQHF. The CDR3 DNA sequence: TGTGCCACCGCGGAGATACGCAATCAGCCCCAGCATTTT.

This clone was seen once. CDR3 amino acids: CASSPQGAGDQETQYF. The CDR3 nucleotides are TGCGCCAGCAGCCCTCAGGGAGCGGGGGACCAAGAGACCCAGTACTTC. This chain connects TRBV4-1 to TRBJ2-5, with 8 bases fitting TRBD2. Germline CDR1 reads MGHRA; CDR2 reads YSYEKL. The CDR3 has 16 amino acids. With 4 bases clipped from V and 0 bases from J, the junction kept 7 bases outside the gene matches.

This rearrangement joins TRBV2 to TRBJ2-6; maybe TRBD2 (5 bases). Trimming left V 1 base short and J 19 bases short, with 14 bases between. This CDR3 is built from 12 residues. The germline CDR1 and CDR2 sequences are SNHLY and FYNNEI. The CDR3: CASSEESEVLTF. The CDR3 nucleotides are TGTGCCAGCAGTGAAGAATCGGAGGTACTTACTTTC.

The chain is built from TRBV7-3 and TRBJ2-3, with D perhaps TRBD2 (5 bases). The CDR3 totals 14 residues. The germline V and J ends were trimmed by 1 base and 6 bases, with 11 bases remaining between them. The V gene's germline CDR1 is SGHTA and CDR2 FQGTGA. The CDR3: CASSLSAGSDTQYF. The CDR3, as DNA: TGTGCCAGCAGCTTAAGTGCGGGCTCCGATACGCAGTATTTT.

V is TRBV18 and J is TRBJ2-7; TRBD1 agrees at 10 bases. Germline values: CDR1 KGHSH, CDR2 LQKENI. Germline trimming cut 3 bases from V and 6 bases from J; bases unmatched to any gene: 11. This CDR3 contains 16 residues. DNA for the CDR3: TGTGCCAGCTCACCCCCCCCAGGGGACAGGGGTGTCGAGCAGTACTTC. Protein: CASSPPPGDRGVEQYF.

The CDR3 DNA is TGTGCCAGCAGCTGGCTAGCGGGCACAGATACGCAGTATTTT. It yields the protein CASSWLAGTDTQYF. The rearrangement uses TRBV7-2 and TRBJ2-3; 7 bases are a match to TRBD2. V lost 4 bases, J lost 1 base, and 2 bases stayed unmatched. This CDR3 has 14 amino acids. The germline gives CDR1 SGHTA, CDR2 FQGNSA.

The chain has TRBV4-1 and TRBJ2-5; TRBD2 matches at 9 bases. V lost 0 bases to trimming and J lost 5 bases; unmatched junction nucleotides: 7. The CDR3 runs 16 residues. Looked up from germline, CDR1 is MGHRA and CDR2 is YSYEKL. CDR3 amino acids: CASSQEGGGAVETQYF. CDR3 bases: TGCGCCAGCAGCCAAGAGGGCGGGGGGGCCGTGGAGACCCAGTACTTC.

This chain uses TRBV7-8 with TRBJ2-2, with TRBD1 identical over 7 bases. The CDR3 is made up of 17 amino acids. V shed 5 bases, J shed 2 bases, and the junction held 11 bases outside the gene matches. Germline CDR1 SGHVS, CDR2 FQNEAQ. This CDR3 is CASSRNVGQLNTGELFF. DNA for the CDR3: TGTGCCAGCAGCCGAAATGTGGGACAGCTTAACACCGGGGAGCTGTTTTTT.

The chain links TRBV5-1 to TRBJ1-1; TRBD1 is a possible D gene (5 bases). Trimming stripped 4 bases from V and 0 bases from J, with 13 bases between. CDR3 length: 15 residues. Germline V CDR1 and CDR2: SGHRS, YFSETQ. CDR3 coding DNA: TGCGCCAGCAGCCCTACAGCGGGGGTGAACACTGAAGCTTTCTTT. Translation: CASSPTAGVNTEAFF.

The chain combines TRBV6-5 with TRBJ2-3, with D maybe TRBD1 (5 bases). The germline V gene has CDR1 MNHEY and CDR2 SVGAGI. CDR3 length equals 14 residues. V was clipped by 5 bases and J by 0 bases, with 9 bases between them. The CDR3 DNA reads as TGTGCCAGCAGTAGACAGCCTAGCACAGATACGCAGTATTTT. It yields the protein CASSRQPSTDTQYF.

The genes are TRBV7-2 and TRBJ1-2; tentative D call: TRBD1 (6 bases). Germline CDR1 reads SGHTA; CDR2 reads FQGNSA. The CDR3 runs to 13 residues. The V and J ends lost 6 bases and 9 bases respectively, with 17 bases between them. Written as DNA, the CDR3 is TGTGCCAGCAGGTATCCGGGACATCTGAGCTACACCTTC. Residues: CASRYPGHLSYTF.

The chain recombines TRBV5-8 with TRBJ2-7; the match to TRBD1 covers 7 bases. Germline CDR1 SGHTS, CDR2 YDEGEE. This CDR3 spans 13 amino acids. The V and J ends lost 5 bases and 7 bases, in that order; junction bases with no gene match: 9. This CDR3 is CASSYRGTGEQYF. In DNA, the CDR3 is TGTGCCAGCAGTTACAGGGGCACGGGAGAGCAGTACTTC.

In its sample, this clone was seen a few times. Here the CDR3 reads CASSYSASTYEQYF. The CDR3 bases are TGTGCCAGCAGTTACTCGGCTAGTACCTACGAGCAGTACTTC. V gene TRBV6-6 combines with J gene TRBJ2-7; D ambiguous. The V end was cut by 0 bases, the J end by 2 bases, with 8 bases between. Germline CDR1 MNHNY, CDR2 SVGAGI (reference sequence). The CDR3 is made up of 14 amino acids.

The rearrangement uses TRBV6-5 and TRBJ2-1; TRBD1 matches at 9 bases. The J segment lost 6 bases and the V segment lost 4 bases, leaving 7 bases of the junction unmatched. Germline values: CDR1 MNHEY, CDR2 SVGAGI. CDR3 length: 15 residues. Written as DNA, the CDR3 is TGTGCCAGCAGTTCCGGGACAGGGACGGCCAATGAGCAGTTCTTC. Amino acids: CASSSGTGTANEQFF.

The rearrangement links TRBV30 to TRBJ1-1; possibly TRBD1 for D (5 bases). Looked up from germline, CDR1 is GTSNPN and CDR2 is SVGIG (reference sequence). The CDR3 contains 12 residues. V gave up 8 bases and J gave up 1 base, with 11 bases separating them. The CDR3: CAGRVGNTEAFF. DNA for the CDR3: TGTGCCGGCAGGGTGGGGAACACTGAAGCTTTCTTT.

The chain has TRBV5-5 and TRBJ2-1, with 7 bases identical to TRBD1. The CDR3 spans 14 residues. Trimming removed 3 bases from V and 7 bases from J; junction bases left unmatched: 7. Germline loops: CDR1 SGHKS, CDR2 YYEKEE (reference sequence). The CDR3 sequence: CASSYSGTANEQFF. The DNA for the CDR3 is TGTGCCAGCAGCTACTCCGGGACAGCGAATGAGCAGTTCTTC. Using reference TRBV5-5 and TRBJ2-1 for the parts outside the CDR3, the full variable domain is DAGVTQSPTHLIKTRGQQVTLRCSPISGHKSVSWYQQVLGQGPQFIFQYYEKEERGRGNFPDRFSARQFPNYSSELNVNALLLGDSALYLCASSYSGTANEQFFGPGTRLTVL.

This chain joins TRBV27 and TRBJ2-5; 11 bases are a match to TRBD2. Germline CDR1 is MNHEY and CDR2 is SMNVEV (reference sequence). The CDR3 spans 16 residues. J gave up 7 bases and V 5 bases, and 12 bases lay outside the gene matches. The CDR3 loop reads CASSPFSGGGRVTQYF. The CDR3 nucleotides are TGTGCCAGCAGTCCCTTTAGCGGGGGGGGTCGTGTGACCCAGTACTTC.

This clone was detected a few times. The chain uses TRBV6-1 and TRBJ1-5, with D possibly TRBD1 on 5 matching bases. Germline CDR1 and CDR2: MNHNS and SASEGT. This CDR3 spans 16 amino acids. Deletions cut 1 base from V and 5 bases from J, with 15 bases between. CDR3 sequence: CASSEGTRGLDQPQHF. The CDR3 DNA follows: TGTGCCAGCAGTGAAGGGACCCGGGGGTTGGATCAGCCCCAGCATTTT.

V and J are TRBV6-4 and TRBJ2-7; TRBD1 agrees at 7 bases. The length of the CDR3 is 15 residues. The V gene's germline CDR1 is MRHNA and CDR2 SNTAGT. Trimming removed 0 bases from V and 0 bases from J; junction bases left unmatched: 2. In DNA, the CDR3 is TGTGCCAGCAGTGACTCAGGGGACAGCTCCTACGAGCAGTACTTC. Its protein is CASSDSGDSSYEQYF.

This clone was seen a few times. The CDR3 sequence is CASSMGVGQATEKLFF. The CDR3 bases are TGTGCCAGTAGTATGGGAGTTGGGCAGGCGACTGAAAAACTGTTTTTT. V and J are TRBV19 and TRBJ1-4; no clear D gene. Deletions cut 3 bases from V and 7 bases from J, with 18 bases between. This CDR3 is built from 16 residues. The germline V gene encodes CDR1 LNHDA and CDR2 SQIVND (reference sequence).

This chain uses TRBV4-3 with TRBJ1-1, with 7 bases lining up with TRBD1. Trimming cost V 0 bases and J 5 bases; bases outside gene matches: 3. The CDR3 has 14 residues. The germline CDR1 and CDR2 sequences are LGHNA and YSLEER. CDR3 sequence reads: CASSQEPGGTEAFF. Written as DNA, the CDR3 is TGCGCCAGCAGCCAAGAGCCAGGGGGTACTGAAGCTTTCTTT.

This chain joins TRBV10-3 and TRBJ1-1; the D gene is possibly TRBD1 (6 bases). Deletions cut 0 bases from V and 1 base from J, with 9 bases between. CDR3 length: 15 residues. Germline V CDR1 and CDR2: ENHRY, SYGVKD. The CDR3 DNA is TGTGCCATCAGTGAGTCAACAGGGAAGAACACTGAAGCTTTCTTT. Protein product: CAISESTGKNTEAFF.